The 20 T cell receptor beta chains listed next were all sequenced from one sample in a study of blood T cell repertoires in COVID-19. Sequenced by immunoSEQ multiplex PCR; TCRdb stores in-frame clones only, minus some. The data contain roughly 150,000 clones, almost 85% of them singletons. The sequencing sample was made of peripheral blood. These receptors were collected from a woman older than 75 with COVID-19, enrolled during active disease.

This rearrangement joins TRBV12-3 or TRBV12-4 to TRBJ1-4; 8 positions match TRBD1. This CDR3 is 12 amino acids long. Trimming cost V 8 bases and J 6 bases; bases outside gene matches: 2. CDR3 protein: CASRQGYEKLFF. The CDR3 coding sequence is TGTGCCAGCCGACAGGGGTATGAAAAACTGTTTTTT.

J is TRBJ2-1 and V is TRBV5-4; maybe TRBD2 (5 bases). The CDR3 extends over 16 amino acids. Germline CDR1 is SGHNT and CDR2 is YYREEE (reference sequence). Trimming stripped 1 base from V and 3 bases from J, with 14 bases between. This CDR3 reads CASSLSSSGHYNEQFF. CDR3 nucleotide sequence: TGTGCCAGCAGCTTGAGTTCGAGCGGCCACTACAATGAGCAGTTCTTC.

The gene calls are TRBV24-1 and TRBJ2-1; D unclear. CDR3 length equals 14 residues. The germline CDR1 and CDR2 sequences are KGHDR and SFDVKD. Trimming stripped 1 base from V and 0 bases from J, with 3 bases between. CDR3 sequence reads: CATSDFSSYNEQFF. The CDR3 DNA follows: TGTGCCACCAGTGATTTTAGCTCCTACAATGAGCAGTTCTTC.

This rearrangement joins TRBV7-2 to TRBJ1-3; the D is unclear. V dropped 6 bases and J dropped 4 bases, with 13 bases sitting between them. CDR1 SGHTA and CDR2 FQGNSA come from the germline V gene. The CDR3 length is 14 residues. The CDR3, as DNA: TGTGCCAGCAGTCCTACAAGGAGGGGAAACACCATATATTTT. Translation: CASSPTRRGNTIYF.

CDR3 DNA sequence: TGTGCCAGCTCTAAGCAGCGGAGCAATCAGCCCCAGCATTTT. Translation: CASSKQRSNQPQHF. The rearrangement uses TRBV6-5 and TRBJ1-5; D is uncertain. The CDR3 covers 14 residues. The V end was cut by 8 bases, the J end by 1 base, with 12 bases between. Germline CDR1 MNHEY, CDR2 SVGAGI.

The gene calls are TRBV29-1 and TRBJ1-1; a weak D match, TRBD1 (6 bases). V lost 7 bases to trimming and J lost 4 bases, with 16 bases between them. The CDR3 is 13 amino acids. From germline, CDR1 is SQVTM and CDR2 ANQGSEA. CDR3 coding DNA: TGCAGCGCCGACTGGGACACAGGCACTGAAGCTTTCTTT. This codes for CSADWDTGTEAFF.

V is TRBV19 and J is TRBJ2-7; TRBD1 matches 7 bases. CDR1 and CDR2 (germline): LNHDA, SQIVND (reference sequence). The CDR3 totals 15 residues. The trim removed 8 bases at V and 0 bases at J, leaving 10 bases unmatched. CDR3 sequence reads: CASSEQGRSSYEQYF. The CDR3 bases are TGTGCCAGTTCAGAACAGGGGCGAAGCTCCTACGAGCAGTACTTC. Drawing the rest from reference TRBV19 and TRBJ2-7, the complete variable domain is DGGITQSPKYLFRKEGQNVTLSCEQNLNHDAMYWYRQDPGQGLRLIYYSQIVNDFQKGDIAEGYSVSREKKESFPLTVTSAQKNPTAFYLCASSEQGRSSYEQYFGPGTRLTVT.

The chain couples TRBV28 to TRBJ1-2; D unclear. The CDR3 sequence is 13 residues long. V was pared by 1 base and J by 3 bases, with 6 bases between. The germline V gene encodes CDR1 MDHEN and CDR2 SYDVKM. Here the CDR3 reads CASSLSTYYGYTF. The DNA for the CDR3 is TGTGCCAGCAGTTTATCCACATACTATGGCTACACCTTC.

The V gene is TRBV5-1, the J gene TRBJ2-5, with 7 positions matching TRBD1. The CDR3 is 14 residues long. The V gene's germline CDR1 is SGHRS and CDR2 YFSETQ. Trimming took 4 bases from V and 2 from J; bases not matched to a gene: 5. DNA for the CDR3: TGCGCCAGCAGCACCGCAGGGGGTCAAGAGACCCAGTACTTC. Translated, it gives CASSTAGGQETQYF.

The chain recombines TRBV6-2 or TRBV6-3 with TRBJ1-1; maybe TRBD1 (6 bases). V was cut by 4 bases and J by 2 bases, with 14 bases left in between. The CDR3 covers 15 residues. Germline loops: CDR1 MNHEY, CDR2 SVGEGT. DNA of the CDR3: TGTGCCAGCAGTTGGACAGAGATAACCAACACTGAAGCTTTCTTT. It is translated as CASSWTEITNTEAFF.

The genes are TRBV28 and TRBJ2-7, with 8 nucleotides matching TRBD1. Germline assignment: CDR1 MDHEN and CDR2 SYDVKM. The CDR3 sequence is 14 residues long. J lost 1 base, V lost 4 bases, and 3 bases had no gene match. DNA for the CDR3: TGTGCCAGCAGTTGGTGGGACAGGTCCTACGAGCAGTACTTC. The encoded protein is CASSWWDRSYEQYF.

The CDR3 DNA reads TGTGCCAGCAGTCCCGGGACAGGTGTTCTCGTGGCTTTCTTT. It codes for CASSPGTGVLVAFF. The rearrangement joins TRBV28 to TRBJ1-1; 8 bases match TRBD1. CDR1 is MDHEN, CDR2 SYDVKM, per germline. This CDR3 has 14 amino acids. V trimming: 5 bases; J trimming: 11 bases; junction bases outside the gene matches: 13.

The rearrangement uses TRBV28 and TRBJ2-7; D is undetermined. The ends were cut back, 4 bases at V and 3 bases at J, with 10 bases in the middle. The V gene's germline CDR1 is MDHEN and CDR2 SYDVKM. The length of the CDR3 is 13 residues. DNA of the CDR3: TGTGCCAGCAGTTCCACCCGACACTACGAGCAGTACTTC. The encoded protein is CASSSTRHYEQYF.

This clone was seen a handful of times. In nucleotides, the CDR3 is TGTGCCAGCAGCCAAGCGCTCAGCGGGAGGTACAATGAGCAGTTCTTC. It encodes CASSQALSGRYNEQFF. V usage is TRBV4-2 and J usage is TRBJ2-1, with 9 bases fitting TRBD2. V was clipped by 1 base and J by 4 bases; unmatched bases: 5. The length of the CDR3 is 16 residues. Germline-derived CDR1 and CDR2 are LGHNA and YNFKEQ.

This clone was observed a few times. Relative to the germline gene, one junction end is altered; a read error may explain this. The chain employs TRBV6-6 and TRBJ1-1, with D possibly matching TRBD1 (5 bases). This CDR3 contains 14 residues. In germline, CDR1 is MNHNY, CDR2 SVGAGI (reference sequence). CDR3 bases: TGTGCCAGCAGTTACTCGGAGGGGAACGCTGAAGCTTTCTTT. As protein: CASSYSEGNAEAFF.

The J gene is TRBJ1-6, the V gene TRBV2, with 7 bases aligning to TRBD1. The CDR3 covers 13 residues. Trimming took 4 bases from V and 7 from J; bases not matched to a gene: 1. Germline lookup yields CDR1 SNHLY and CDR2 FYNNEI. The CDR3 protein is CASSGQGNSPLHF. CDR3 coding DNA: TGTGCCAGCAGTGGACAGGGAAATTCACCCCTCCACTTT. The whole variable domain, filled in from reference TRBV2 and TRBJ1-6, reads EPEVTQTPSHQVTQMGQEVILRCVPISNHLYFYWYRQILGQKVEFLVSFYNNEISEKSEIFDDQFSVERPDGSNFTLKIRSTKLEDSAMYFCASSGQGNSPLHFGNGTRLTVT.

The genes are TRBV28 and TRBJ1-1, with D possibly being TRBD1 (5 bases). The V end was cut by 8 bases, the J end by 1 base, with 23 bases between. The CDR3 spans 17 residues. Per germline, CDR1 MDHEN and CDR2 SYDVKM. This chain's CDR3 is CASCLLGAGPKNTEAFF. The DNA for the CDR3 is TGTGCCAGCTGCCTTCTTGGGGCAGGCCCAAAGAACACTGAAGCTTTCTTT.

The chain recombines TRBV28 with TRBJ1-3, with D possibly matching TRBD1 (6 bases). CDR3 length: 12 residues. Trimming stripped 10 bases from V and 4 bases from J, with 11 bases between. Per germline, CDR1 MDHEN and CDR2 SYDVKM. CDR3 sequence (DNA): TGTGCCATCAAGACAGGCGGAAACACCATATATTTT. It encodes CAIKTGGNTIYF.

The DNA for the CDR3 is TGTGCCATCAGGAGGACTAGGATTCAGTCGAACGAGCAGTACTTC. Protein sequence: CAIRRTRIQSNEQYF. This rearrangement joins TRBV10-3 to TRBJ2-7; 7 bases align to TRBD2. The CDR3 has 15 amino acids. Germline loops: CDR1 ENHRY, CDR2 SYGVKD. The V segment lost 6 bases and the J segment 5 bases; nucleotides outside the gene matches: 13.

CDR3 in amino acids: CASSETSGMYNEQFF. The DNA for the CDR3 is TGTGCCAGCAGTGAGACTAGCGGGATGTATAATGAGCAGTTCTTC. The chain joins TRBV2 to TRBJ2-1; TRBD2 agrees at 11 bases. The V segment lost 3 bases and the J segment 7 bases; nucleotides outside the gene matches: 5. Germline V CDR1 and CDR2: SNHLY, FYNNEI. The length of the CDR3 is 15 residues.